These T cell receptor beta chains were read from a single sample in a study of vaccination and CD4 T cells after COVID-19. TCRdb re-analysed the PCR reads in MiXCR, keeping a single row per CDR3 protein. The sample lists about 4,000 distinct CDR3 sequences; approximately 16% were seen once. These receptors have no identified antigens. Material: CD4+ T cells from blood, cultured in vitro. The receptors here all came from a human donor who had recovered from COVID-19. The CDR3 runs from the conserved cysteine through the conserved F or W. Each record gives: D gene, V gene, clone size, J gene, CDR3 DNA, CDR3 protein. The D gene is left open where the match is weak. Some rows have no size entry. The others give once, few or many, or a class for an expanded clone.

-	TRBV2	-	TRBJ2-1	TGTGCCAGCGTAGGAACAGGGAGCTCCTACAATGAGCAGTTCTTC	CASVGTGSSYNEQFF
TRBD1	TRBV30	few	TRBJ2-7	TGTGCCTGGAGTGTAGCAGGGGGTGCCTCCTACGAGCAGTACTTC	CAWSVAGGASYEQYF
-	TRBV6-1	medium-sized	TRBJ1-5	TGTGCCAGCAGTGAAGGCAATCAGCCCCAGCATTTT	CASSEGNQPQHF
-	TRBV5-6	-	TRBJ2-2	TGTGCCAGCACCTTGAGGTTTTCCAAAGGGGCCGGGGAGCTGTTTTTT	CASTLRFSKGAGELFF
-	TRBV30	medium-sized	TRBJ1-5	TGTGCCTGGAGTGCCCAGGGGAATCAGCCCCAGCATTTT	CAWSAQGNQPQHF
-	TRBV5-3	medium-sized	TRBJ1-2	TGTGCCAGAAGCTTCAGGGAAGCTAACTATGGCTACACCTTC	CARSFREANYGYTF
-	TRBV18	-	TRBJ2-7	TGTGCCAGCTCACCAAACCCAGGTGGCTACGAGCAGTACTTC	CASSPNPGGYEQYF
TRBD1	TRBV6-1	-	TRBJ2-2	TGTGCCACCAACCGCAGGACGGGACAGAACACCGGGGTGCTGTTTTTT	CATNRRTGQNTGVLFF
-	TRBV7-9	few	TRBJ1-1	TGTGCCAGCAGCTTAGAGGTGAACACTGAAGCTTTCTTT	CASSLEVNTEAFF
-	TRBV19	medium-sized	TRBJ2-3	TGTGCCAGTAGTTTCAGTGGATCCGGGTTCAGAGATACGCAGTATTTT	CASSFSGSGFRDTQYF
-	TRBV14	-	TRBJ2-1	TGTGCCAGCAGCCATTCGGCGGGCGGCAATGAGCAGTTCTTC	CASSHSAGGNEQFF
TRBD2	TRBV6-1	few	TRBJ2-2	TGTGCCAGCAGGTTTAGCGGGGCCGCGAACACCGGGGAGCTGTTTTTT	CASRFSGAANTGELFF
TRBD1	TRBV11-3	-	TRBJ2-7	TGTGCCAGCAGCTCCGGACAGGGCCAGTACTTC	CASSSGQGQYF
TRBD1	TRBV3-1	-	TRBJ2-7	TGTGCCAGCAGCCCCACGCCCGGCAGGGGGACCTACGAGCAGTACTTC	CASSPTPGRGTYEQYF
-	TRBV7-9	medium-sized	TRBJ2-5	TGTGCCAGCAGCTTGAAGGGGGCGGGACAAGAGACCCAGTACTTC	CASSLKGAGQETQYF
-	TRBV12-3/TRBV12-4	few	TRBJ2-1	TGTGCCAGCAGTTTAGCGCGGAGGAGCTCCTACAATGAGCAGTTCTTC	CASSLARRSSYNEQFF
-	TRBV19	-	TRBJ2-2	TGTGCCAGCCGCCACGGGGGTCCGAACGGGGAGCTGTTTTTT	CASRHGGPNGELFF
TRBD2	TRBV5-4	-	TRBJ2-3	TGTGCCAGCAGCTTGGTCGGGGGGGCGGTTAGTACGCAGTATTTT	CASSLVGGAVSTQYF
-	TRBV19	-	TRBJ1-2	TGTGCCAGTAGTGGGAGGAATGTCCCGTATGGCTACACCTTC	CASSGRNVPYGYTF
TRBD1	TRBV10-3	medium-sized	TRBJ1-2	TGTGCCATCAGGGCCCGGGACAGTTCTCATGGCTACACCTTC	CAIRARDSSHGYTF
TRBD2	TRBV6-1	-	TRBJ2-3	TGTGCCAGCAGTGACACACTAGCGGGGGGTAGGGATACGCAGTATTTT	CASSDTLAGGRDTQYF
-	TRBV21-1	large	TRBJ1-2	TGTGCCAGCAGCAAAGATCAAGGCCTTTATGGCTACACCTTC	CASSKDQGLYGYTF
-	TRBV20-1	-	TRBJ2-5	TGCAGTGCTGCCCGGGCTACCCAAGAGACCCAGTACTTC	CSAARATQETQYF
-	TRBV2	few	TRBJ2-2	TGTGCCAGCAAAGAGACTAGGAACACCGGGGAGCTGTTTTTT	CASKETRNTGELFF
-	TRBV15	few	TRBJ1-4	TGTGCCACCAACGCCGACAGAGCAACTAATGAAAAACTGTTTTTT	CATNADRATNEKLFF
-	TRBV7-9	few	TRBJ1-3	TGTGCCAGCAGCCCCTATGGGGGCGAGGCTGGAAACACCATATATTTT	CASSPYGGEAGNTIYF
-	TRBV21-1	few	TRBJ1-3	TGTGCCAACAGATCTGGAAACACCATATATTTT	CANRSGNTIYF
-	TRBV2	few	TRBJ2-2	TGTGCCAGCAGTGTGGAGGGGGCCCTTAACACCGGGGAGCTGTTTTTT	CASSVEGALNTGELFF
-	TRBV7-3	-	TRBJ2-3	TGTGCCAGCAGCTTAACGGGGCGGGCAGATACGCAGTATTTT	CASSLTGRADTQYF
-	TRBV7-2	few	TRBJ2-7	TGTGCCAGCAGCGCTCGACTAGTTAGCTACGAGCAGTACTTC	CASSARLVSYEQYF
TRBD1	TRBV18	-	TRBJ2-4	TGTGCCAGCTCACCGACGGGACAGGGGGCGCACAAAAACATTCAGTACTTC	CASSPTGQGAHKNIQYF
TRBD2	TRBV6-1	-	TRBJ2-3	TGTGCCAGCAGTGAAGCGGGGGGGTACACAGATACGCAGTATTTT	CASSEAGGYTDTQYF
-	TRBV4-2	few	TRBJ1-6	TGTGCCAGCAGCCAAGAGAGGGGGTCGGGTTCACCCCTCCACTTT	CASSQERGSGSPLHF
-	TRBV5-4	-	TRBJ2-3	TGTGCCAGCAGCCAGGCCGGCACAGATACGCAGTATTTT	CASSQAGTDTQYF
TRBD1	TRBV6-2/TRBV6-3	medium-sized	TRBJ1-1	TGTGCCATCCAGGACAGGGGGGGAACTGAAGCTTTCTTT	CAIQDRGGTEAFF
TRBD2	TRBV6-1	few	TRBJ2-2	TGTGCCAGCAGTCCGGGACTAGCGGGTACCGGGGAGCTGTTTTTT	CASSPGLAGTGELFF
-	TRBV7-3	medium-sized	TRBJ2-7	TGTGCCAGCAGCCAACCCGGGGGCGAGCAGTACTTC	CASSQPGGEQYF
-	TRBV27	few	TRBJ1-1	TGTGCCAGCAGCCTCGACCCTCGGAAGGGCACTGAAGCTTTCTTT	CASSLDPRKGTEAFF
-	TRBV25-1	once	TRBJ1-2	TGTGCCAGCAGTGAATGGGGGGGCTACGGCTACACCTTC	CASSEWGGYGYTF
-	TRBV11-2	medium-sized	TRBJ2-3	TGTGCCAGCAGCTTCAAACTTACCCACCCAGATACGCAGTATTTT	CASSFKLTHPDTQYF
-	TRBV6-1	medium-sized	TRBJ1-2	TGTGCCAGCAGTGAGGGCAGTCTCCCCTACACCTTC	CASSEGSLPYTF
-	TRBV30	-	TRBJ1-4	TGTGCCTGGAGTGTACCCCCCAGTGAAAAACTGTTTTTT	CAWSVPPSEKLFF
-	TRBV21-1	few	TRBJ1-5	TGTGCCAGCAGCAAAGCGCTGGGCAGGGGTAAAGACAATCAGCCCCAGCATTTT	CASSKALGRGKDNQPQHF
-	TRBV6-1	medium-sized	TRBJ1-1	TGTGCCAGCAGTCCTCGTGGCGGGATGAACACTGAAGCTTTCTTT	CASSPRGGMNTEAFF